The 5 T cell receptor beta chains reported below all come from one sample, sequenced in a study of blood T cell repertoires in COVID-19. The method was immunoSEQ multiplex PCR; TCRdb's version includes in-frame clones alone and lacks a portion of them. Altogether tens of thousands of clones are present, roughly 83% being singletons, with the ten largest covering roughly 18%. Sequencing input: peripheral blood. These receptors were taken from a woman older than 75 with acute or convalescent COVID-19.

The chain links TRBV5-4 to TRBJ2-3; 7 bases align to TRBD2. With V trimmed by 5 bases and J by 1 base, 10 bases remained unmatched. This CDR3 region has 16 residues. The germline gives CDR1 SGHNT, CDR2 YYREEE (reference sequence). CDR3 residues: CASSRQPSGGTDTQYF. The CDR3 DNA reads as TGTGCCAGCAGTAGACAGCCCAGCGGGGGCACAGATACGCAGTATTTT.

The sample holds a few counts of this clone. The chain links TRBV5-4 to TRBJ2-1; TRBD2 aligns across 10 bases. The CDR3 has 16 residues. V lost 0 bases and J lost 4; bases outside the gene matches: 4. Germline CDR1 and CDR2: SGHNT and YYREEE (reference sequence). The CDR3 loop is CASSLVPSGSYNEQFF. CDR3 in DNA: TGTGCCAGCAGCTTGGTTCCTAGCGGGAGTTACAATGAGCAGTTCTTC.

The chain employs TRBV5-5 and TRBJ1-6; D gene ambiguous. The CDR3 consists of 12 residues. Deletions cut 0 bases from V and 9 bases from J, with 4 bases between. The V gene's germline CDR1 is SGHKS and CDR2 YYEKEE (reference sequence). The CDR3 reads CASSLDFSPLHF. The CDR3 bases are TGTGCCAGCAGCTTGGACTTTTCACCCCTCCACTTT.

This clone was observed a handful of times. V and J are TRBV12-5 and TRBJ1-1; D is possibly TRBD1 (6 bases). CDR1 is LGHNT, CDR2 FRNRAP, per germline. The CDR3 spans 13 residues. This CDR3 reads CVTGRNGDTEAFF. As DNA, the CDR3 is TGTGTGACAGGAAGAAACGGGGATACTGAAGCTTTCTTT.

This chain uses TRBV10-3 with TRBJ2-3; 7 bases are a match to TRBD2. The germline V gene encodes CDR1 ENHRY and CDR2 SYGVKD. This CDR3 spans 16 amino acids. After removal of 3 bases from V and 0 bases from J, the junction contained 6 bases not matched to a gene. The CDR3 DNA reads TGTGCCATCAGTGACCTAGCGGAGATAAGCACAGATACGCAGTATTTT. It is translated as CAISDLAEISTDTQYF.